This T cell receptor beta chain was obtained from a study of metastatic and nonmetastatic thyroid tumors. For the study at large: Repertoire comparison spanned blood and tumor or nodule tissue of malignant and benign thyroid patients.

With 4 bases removed from V and 0 bases from J, the gap between germline ends came to 10 bases. The CDR3 is made up of 15 amino acids. Per the authors' pipeline: Clinicopathological groups supplied CDR3 differences that were used to build a distant-metastasis classifier for papillary thyroid cancer. MiXCR reprocessed the PCR reads for TCRdb. These V and J calls derive from TCRdb rather than the authors' analysis. This table has over 40,000 clones, more than 20% appearing once. Patients underwent thyroid surgery, and none had received any treatment before it. The sample taken for sequencing was blood. The chain joins TRBV12-3 or TRBV12-4 to TRBJ2-4; no clear D. The clonotype comes from a male donor with papillary thyroid cancer or a benign thyroid nodule (not recorded which). Some clones in this sample may be carry-over from other donors' samples. CDR3 sequence reads: CASSSPELAKNIQYF. Here the CDR3 DNA reads TGTGCCAGCAGTTCTCCCGAACTAGCCAAAAACATTCAGTACTTC.